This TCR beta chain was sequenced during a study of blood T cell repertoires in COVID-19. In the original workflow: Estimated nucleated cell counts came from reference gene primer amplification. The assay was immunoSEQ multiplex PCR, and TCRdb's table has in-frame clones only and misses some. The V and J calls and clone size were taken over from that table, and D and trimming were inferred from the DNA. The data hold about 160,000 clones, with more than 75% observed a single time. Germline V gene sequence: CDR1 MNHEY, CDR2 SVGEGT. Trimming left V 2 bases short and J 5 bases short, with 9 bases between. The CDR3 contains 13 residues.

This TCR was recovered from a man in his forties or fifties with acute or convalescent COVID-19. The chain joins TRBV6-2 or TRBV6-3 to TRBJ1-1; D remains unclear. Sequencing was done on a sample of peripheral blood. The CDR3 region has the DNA TGTGCCAGCAGTTACGGGCCGGAAACTGAAGCTTTCTTT. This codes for CASSYGPETEAFF.